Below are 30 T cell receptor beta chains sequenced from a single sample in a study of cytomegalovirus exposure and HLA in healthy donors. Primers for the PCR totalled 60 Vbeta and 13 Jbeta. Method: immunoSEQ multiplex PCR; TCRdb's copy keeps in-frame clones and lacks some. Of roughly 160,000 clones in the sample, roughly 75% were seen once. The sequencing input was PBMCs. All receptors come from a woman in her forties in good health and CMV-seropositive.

CDR3 DNA sequence: TGTGCCACCAGCAGAGAAGGAACTTCAGGGGCTGGCTACACCTTC. Encoded protein: CATSREGTSGAGYTF. J is TRBJ1-2 and V is TRBV15, with D possibly TRBD1 on 6 matching bases. V lost 0 bases, J lost 7 bases, and 15 bases lay in between. Germline V gene lookup returns CDR1 LNHNV and CDR2 YYDKDF (reference sequence). This CDR3 has 15 amino acids.

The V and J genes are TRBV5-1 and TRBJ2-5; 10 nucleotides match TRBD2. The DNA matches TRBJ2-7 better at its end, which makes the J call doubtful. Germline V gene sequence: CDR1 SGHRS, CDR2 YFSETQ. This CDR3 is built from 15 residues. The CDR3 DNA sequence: TGCGCCAGCAGCCCAATAGCGGGAGGCCTCTACGAGCAGTACTTC. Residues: CASSPIAGGLYEQYF.

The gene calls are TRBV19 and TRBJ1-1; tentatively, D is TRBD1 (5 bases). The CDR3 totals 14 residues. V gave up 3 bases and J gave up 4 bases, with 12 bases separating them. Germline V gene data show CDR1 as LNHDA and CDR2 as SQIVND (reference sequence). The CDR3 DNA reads TGTGCCAGTAGTATCCCAGGGCAGGGCACTGAAGCTTTCTTT. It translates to CASSIPGQGTEAFF.

The CDR3 spells CASSERQGAGNTIYF. CDR3 nucleotides: TGTGCCAGCAGTGAAAGACAGGGGGCAGGAAACACCATATATTTT. J is TRBJ1-3 and V is TRBV25-1; TRBD1 matches 10 bases. The CDR3 contains 15 residues. V gave up 2 bases and J gave up 4 bases; unmatched junction bases: 2. CDR1 MGHDK and CDR2 SYGVNS come from the germline V gene.

The CDR3 sequence: CASSTGTGDSTEAFF. For the CDR3, the DNA is TGTGCCAGCAGCACCGGGACAGGGGATAGCACTGAAGCTTTCTTT. The V and J genes are TRBV5-5 and TRBJ1-1; 10 bases align to TRBD1. This CDR3 is 15 amino acids long. V dropped 4 bases and J dropped 4; count of bases not matched to a gene: 7. The germline gives CDR1 SGHKS, CDR2 YYEKEE (reference sequence). Variable domain in full (rest from reference TRBV5-5 and TRBJ1-1): DAGVTQSPTHLIKTRGQQVTLRCSPISGHKSVSWYQQVLGQGPQFIFQYYEKEERGRGNFPDRFSARQFPNYSSELNVNALLLGDSALYLCASSTGTGDSTEAFFGQGTRLTVV.

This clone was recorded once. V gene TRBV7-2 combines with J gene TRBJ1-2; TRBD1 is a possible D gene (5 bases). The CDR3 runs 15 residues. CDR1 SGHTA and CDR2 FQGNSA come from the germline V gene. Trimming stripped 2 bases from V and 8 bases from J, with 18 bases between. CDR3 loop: CASSLLWGDAGGYTF. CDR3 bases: TGTGCCAGCAGCTTATTATGGGGGGACGCTGGGGGCTACACCTTC.

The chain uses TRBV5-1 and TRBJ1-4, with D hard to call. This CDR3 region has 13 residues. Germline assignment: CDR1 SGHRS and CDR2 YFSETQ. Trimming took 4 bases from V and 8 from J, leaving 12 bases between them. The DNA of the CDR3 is TGCGCCAGCAGCGGGGTACTAGGGGAAAAACTGTTTTTT. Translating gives CASSGVLGEKLFF.

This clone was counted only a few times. The CDR3 DNA reads as TGTGCCAGCAGTGACAGGGGATACACTGAAGCTTTCTTT. Translating it yields CASSDRGYTEAFF. This chain uses TRBV6-1 with TRBJ1-1, with a weak D call TRBD1 (6 bases). Germline lookup yields CDR1 MNHNS and CDR2 SASEGT. The CDR3 sequence is 13 residues long. The ends were cut back, 3 bases at V and 3 bases at J, with 8 bases in the middle.

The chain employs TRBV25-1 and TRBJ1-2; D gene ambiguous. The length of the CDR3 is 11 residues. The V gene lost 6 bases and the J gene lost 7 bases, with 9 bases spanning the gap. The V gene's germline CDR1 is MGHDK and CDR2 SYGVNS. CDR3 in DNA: TGTGCCAGCAGCGAGGGATTTGGCTACACCTTC. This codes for CASSEGFGYTF.

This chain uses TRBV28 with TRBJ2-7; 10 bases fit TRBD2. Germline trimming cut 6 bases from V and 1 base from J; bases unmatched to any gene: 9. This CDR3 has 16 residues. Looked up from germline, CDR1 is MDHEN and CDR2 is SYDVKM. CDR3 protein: CASSSLAGGISYEQYF. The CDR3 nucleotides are TGTGCCAGCAGCTCCTTAGCGGGAGGAATTTCCTACGAGCAGTACTTC.

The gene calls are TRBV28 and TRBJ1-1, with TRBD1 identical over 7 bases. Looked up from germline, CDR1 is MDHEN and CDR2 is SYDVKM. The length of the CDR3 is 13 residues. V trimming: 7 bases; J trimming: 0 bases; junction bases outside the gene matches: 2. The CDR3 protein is CASTGQVNTEAFF. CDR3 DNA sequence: TGTGCCAGCACCGGACAGGTGAACACTGAAGCTTTCTTT.

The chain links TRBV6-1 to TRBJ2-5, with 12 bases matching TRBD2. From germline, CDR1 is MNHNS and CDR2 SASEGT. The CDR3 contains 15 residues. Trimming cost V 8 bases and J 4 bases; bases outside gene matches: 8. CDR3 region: CASGGASGRAETQYF. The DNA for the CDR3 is TGTGCCAGCGGCGGGGCTAGCGGGAGGGCAGAGACCCAGTACTTC.

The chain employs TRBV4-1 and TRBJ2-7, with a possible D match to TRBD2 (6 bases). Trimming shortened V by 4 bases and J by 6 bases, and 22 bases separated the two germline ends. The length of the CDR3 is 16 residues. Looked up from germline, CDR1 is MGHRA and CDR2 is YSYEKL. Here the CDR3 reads CASSPATLATGREQYF. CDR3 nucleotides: TGCGCCAGCAGCCCGGCCACTCTAGCGACTGGGCGCGAGCAGTACTTC.

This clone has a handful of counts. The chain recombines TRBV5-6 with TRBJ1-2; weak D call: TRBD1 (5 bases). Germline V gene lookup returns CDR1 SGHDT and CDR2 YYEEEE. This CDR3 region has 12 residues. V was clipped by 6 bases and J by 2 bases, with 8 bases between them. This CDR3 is CASNQGNYGYTF. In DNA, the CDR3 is TGTGCCAGCAACCAGGGAAACTATGGCTACACCTTC.

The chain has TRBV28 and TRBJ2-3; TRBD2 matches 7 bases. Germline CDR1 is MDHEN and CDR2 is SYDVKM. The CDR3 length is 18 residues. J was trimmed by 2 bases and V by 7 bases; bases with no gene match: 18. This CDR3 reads CASTSFWGDYPSTDTQYF. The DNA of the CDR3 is TGTGCCAGCACCAGTTTTTGGGGGGACTACCCATCCACAGATACGCAGTATTTT.

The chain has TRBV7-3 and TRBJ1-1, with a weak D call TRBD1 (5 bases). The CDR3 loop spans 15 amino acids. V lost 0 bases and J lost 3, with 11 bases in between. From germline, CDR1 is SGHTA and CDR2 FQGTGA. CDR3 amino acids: CASSLTGDSDTEAFF. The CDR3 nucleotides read TGTGCCAGCAGCTTAACGGGTGACAGCGACACTGAAGCTTTCTTT.

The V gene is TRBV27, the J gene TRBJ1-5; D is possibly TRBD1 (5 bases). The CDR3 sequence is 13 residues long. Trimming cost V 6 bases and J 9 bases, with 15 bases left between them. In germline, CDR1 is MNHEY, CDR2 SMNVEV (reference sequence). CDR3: CASSPEGRRPQHF. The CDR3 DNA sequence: TGTGCCAGCAGCCCTGAGGGGAGGAGGCCCCAGCATTTT.

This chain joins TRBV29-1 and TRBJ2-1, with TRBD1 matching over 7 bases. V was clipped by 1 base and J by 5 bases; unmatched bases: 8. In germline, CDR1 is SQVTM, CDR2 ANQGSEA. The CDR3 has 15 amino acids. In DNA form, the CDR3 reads TGCAGCGTTGAAGGGGGGACAGATTTCCACAATGAGCAGTTCTTC. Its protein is CSVEGGTDFHNEQFF.

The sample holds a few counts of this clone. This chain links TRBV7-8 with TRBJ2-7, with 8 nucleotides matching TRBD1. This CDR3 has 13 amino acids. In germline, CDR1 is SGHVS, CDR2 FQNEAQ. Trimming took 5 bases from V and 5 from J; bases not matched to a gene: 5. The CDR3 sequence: CASSLRGRNEQYF. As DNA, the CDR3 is TGTGCCAGCAGCCTCAGGGGGCGGAACGAGCAGTACTTC.

Here the CDR3 reads CASSPGVVAGNTGELFF. The CDR3 DNA sequence: TGTGCCAGCAGCCCCGGCGTGGTAGCGGGGAACACCGGGGAGCTGTTTTTT. The V call is TRBV7-3, the J call TRBJ2-2; 7 bases are shared with TRBD2. The V and J ends lost 5 bases and 1 base, in that order; junction bases with no gene match: 10. Germline CDR1 SGHTA, CDR2 FQGTGA. The CDR3 sequence is 17 residues long.

The CDR3 DNA follows: TGTGCCAGCAGTTTATGGGCCGGGGGGGAAGCTTTCTTT. It is translated as CASSLWAGGEAFF. The gene calls are TRBV27 and TRBJ1-1; D perhaps matches TRBD1 (5 bases). There are 13 residues in the CDR3. Germline V gene lookup returns CDR1 MNHEY and CDR2 SMNVEV (reference sequence). V lost 1 base and J 8 bases, leaving 11 bases between the germline ends.

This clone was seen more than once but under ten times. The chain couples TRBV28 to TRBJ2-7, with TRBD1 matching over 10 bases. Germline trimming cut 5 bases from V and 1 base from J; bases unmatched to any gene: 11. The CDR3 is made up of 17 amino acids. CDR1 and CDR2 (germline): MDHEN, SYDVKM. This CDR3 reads CASSRPGTGVGSYEQYF. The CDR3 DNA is TGTGCCAGCAGTCGTCCCGGGACAGGGGTAGGATCCTACGAGCAGTACTTC.

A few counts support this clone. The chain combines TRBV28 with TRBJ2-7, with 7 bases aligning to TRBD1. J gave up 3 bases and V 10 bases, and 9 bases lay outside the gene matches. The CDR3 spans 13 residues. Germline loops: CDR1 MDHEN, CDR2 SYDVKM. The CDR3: CATWSGTVYEQYF. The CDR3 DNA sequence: TGTGCCACCTGGTCCGGGACAGTCTACGAGCAGTACTTC.

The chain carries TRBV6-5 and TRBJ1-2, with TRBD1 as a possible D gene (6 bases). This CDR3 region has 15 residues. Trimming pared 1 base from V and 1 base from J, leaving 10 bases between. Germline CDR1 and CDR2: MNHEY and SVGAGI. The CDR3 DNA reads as TGTGCCAGCAGTTACTTTGGGGGCATTAACTATGGCTACACCTTC. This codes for CASSYFGGINYGYTF.

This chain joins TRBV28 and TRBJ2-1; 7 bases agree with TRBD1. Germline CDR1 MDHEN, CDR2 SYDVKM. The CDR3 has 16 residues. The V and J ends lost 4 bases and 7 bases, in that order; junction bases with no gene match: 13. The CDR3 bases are TGTGCCAGCAGTTCCCTAAGACAGGGCAATCTAAATGAGCAGTTCTTC. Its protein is CASSSLRQGNLNEQFF. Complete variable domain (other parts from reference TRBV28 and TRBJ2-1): DVKVTQSSRYLVKRTGEKVFLECVQDMDHENMFWYRQDPGLGLRLIYFSYDVKMKEKGDIPEGYSVSREKKERFSLILESASTNQTSMYLCASSSLRQGNLNEQFFGPGTRLTVL.

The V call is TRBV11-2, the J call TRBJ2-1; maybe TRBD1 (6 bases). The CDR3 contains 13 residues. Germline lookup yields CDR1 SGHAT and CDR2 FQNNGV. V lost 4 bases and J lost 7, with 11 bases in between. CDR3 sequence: CASSSRTGNEQFF. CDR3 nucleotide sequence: TGTGCCAGCAGCTCCCGAACAGGGAATGAGCAGTTCTTC.

Here the CDR3 reads CASSFLAGDYEQYF. The CDR3 DNA reads TGCGCCAGCAGCTTCCTAGCGGGAGATTACGAGCAGTACTTC. The V call is TRBV5-1, the J call TRBJ2-7; 10 nucleotides line up with TRBD2. This CDR3 comprises 14 residues. CDR1 and CDR2 (germline): SGHRS, YFSETQ. Germline trimming cut 2 bases from V and 4 bases from J; bases unmatched to any gene: 3. The whole variable domain, filled in from reference TRBV5-1 and TRBJ2-7, reads KAGVTQTPRYLIKTRGQQVTLSCSPISGHRSVSWYQQTPGQGLQFLFEYFSETQRNKGNFPGRFSGRQFSNSRSEMNVSTLELGDSALYLCASSFLAGDYEQYFGPGTRLTVT.

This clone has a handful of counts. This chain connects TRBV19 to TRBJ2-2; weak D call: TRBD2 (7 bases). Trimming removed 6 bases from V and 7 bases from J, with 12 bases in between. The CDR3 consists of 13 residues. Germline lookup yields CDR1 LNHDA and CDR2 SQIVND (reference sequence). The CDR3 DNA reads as TGTGCCAGTAGGGGGAGGGGGAACGGGGAGCTGTTTTTT. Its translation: CASRGRGNGELFF.

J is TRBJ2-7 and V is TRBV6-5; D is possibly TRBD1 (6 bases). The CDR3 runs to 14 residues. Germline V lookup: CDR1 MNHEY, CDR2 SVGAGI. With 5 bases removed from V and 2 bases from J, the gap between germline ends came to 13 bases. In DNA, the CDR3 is TGTGCCAGCAGTCCGCAGGGGAAAGCCTACGAGCAGTACTTC. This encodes CASSPQGKAYEQYF.

CDR3 region: CASSQEGDQPQHF. The CDR3 nucleotides read TGCGCCAGCAGCCAAGAAGGGGATCAGCCCCAGCATTTT. This chain connects TRBV4-1 to TRBJ1-5; TRBD1 is a possible D gene (5 bases). CDR1 is MGHRA, CDR2 YSYEKL, per germline. CDR3 length: 13 residues. The V gene lost 0 bases and the J gene lost 5 bases, with 5 bases spanning the gap.